The clone carrying this T cell receptor (beta chain) has only a few counts. MiXCR, run by TCRdb on the 5' RACE reads, gives a single entry per CDR3 protein. This sample yields approximately 390,000 distinct CDR3 sequences, of which approximately 15% are seen a single time; about 22% belongs to the top ten. This sample is drawn from a study of T-cell memory formation after mild COVID-19. Per the germline V gene, CDR1 is LGHNA and CDR2 is YSLEER. CDR3 size: 17 residues. V lost 7 bases and J 4 bases, leaving 25 bases between the germline ends. This chain links TRBV4-3 with TRBJ1-2; D call uncertain. The sequence was obtained from a man between 18 and 29 years old who had mild COVID-19 (a few samples of this study predate the infection). Cell type and time point are not known. The sequenced sample consisted of PBMCs or a T cell subset sorted from them (not recorded which). The CDR3 spells CASTRSPGRSEIYGYTF. The CDR3 nucleotides read TGCGCCAGCACCAGATCGCCAGGAAGATCAGAGATCTATGGCTACACCTTC.